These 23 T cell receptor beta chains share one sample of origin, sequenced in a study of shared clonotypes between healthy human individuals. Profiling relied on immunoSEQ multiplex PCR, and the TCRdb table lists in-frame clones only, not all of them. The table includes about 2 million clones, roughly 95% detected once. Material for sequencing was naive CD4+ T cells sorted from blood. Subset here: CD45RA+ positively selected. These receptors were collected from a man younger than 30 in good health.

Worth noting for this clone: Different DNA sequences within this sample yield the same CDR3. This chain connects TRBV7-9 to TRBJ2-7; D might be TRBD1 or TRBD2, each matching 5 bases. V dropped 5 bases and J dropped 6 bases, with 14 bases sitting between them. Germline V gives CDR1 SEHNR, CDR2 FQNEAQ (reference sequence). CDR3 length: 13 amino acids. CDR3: CASSPGTPGEQYF. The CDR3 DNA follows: TGTGCCAGCAGCCCAGGGACCCCCGGCGAGCAGTACTTC. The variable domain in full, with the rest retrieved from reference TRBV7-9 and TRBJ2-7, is DTGVSQNPRHKITKRGQNVTFRCDPISEHNRLYWYRQTLGQGPEFLTYFQNEAQLEKSRLLSDRFSAERPKGSFSTLEIQRTEQGDSAMYLCASSPGTPGEQYFGPGTRLTVT.

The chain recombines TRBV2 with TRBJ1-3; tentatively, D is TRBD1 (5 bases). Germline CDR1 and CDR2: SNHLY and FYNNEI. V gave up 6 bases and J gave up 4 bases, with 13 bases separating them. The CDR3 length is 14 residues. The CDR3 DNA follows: TGTGCCAGCAGGACGGGACGGCCAGGAAACACCATATATTTT. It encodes CASRTGRPGNTIYF.

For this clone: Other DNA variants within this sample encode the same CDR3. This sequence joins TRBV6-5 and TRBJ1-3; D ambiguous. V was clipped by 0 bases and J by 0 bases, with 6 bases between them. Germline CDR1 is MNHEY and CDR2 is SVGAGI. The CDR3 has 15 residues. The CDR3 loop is CASSYSSSSGNTIYF. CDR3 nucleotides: TGTGCCAGCAGTTACTCGTCTTCCTCTGGAAACACCATATATTTT.

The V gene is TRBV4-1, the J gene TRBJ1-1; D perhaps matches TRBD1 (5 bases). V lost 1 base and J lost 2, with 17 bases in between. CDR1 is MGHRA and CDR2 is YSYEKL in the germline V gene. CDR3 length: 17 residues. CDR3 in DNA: TGCGCCAGCAGCCAAGTACCGTCCAGGGACTATAACACTGAAGCTTTCTTT. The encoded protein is CASSQVPSRDYNTEAFF.

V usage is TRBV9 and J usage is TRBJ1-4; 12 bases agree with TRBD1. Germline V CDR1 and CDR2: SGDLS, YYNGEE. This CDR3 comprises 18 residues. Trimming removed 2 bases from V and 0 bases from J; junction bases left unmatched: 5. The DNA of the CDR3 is TGTGCCAGCAGCGTCGGGACAGGGGGCTACACAACTAATGAAAAACTGTTTTTT. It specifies CASSVGTGGYTTNEKLFF.

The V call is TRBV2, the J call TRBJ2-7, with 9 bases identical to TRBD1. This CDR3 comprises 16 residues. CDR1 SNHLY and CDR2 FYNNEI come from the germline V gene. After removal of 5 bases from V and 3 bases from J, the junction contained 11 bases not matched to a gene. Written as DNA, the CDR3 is TGTGCCAGCAGTTATTCCGGGACAGGGATCTACTACGAGCAGTACTTC. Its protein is CASSYSGTGIYYEQYF.

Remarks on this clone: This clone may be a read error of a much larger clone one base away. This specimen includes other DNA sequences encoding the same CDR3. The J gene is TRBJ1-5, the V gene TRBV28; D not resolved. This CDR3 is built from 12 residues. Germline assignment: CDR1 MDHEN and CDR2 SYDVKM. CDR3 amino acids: CASSLLGQPQHF. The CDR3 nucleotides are TGTGCCAGCAGTTTATTGGGTCAGCCCCAACATTTT.

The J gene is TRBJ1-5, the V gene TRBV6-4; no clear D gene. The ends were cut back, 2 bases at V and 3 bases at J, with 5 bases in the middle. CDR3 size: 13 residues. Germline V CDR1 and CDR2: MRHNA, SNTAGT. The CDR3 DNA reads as TGTGCCAGCAGTGACAGAAACAATCAGCCCCAGCATTTT. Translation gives CASSDRNNQPQHF.

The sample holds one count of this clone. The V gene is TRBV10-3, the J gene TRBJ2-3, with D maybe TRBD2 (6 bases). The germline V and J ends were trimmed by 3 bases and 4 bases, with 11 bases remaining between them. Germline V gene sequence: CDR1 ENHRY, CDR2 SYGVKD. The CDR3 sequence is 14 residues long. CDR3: CAISDRTGADTQYF. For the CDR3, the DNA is TGTGCCATCAGTGACAGAACGGGGGCAGATACGCAGTATTTT.

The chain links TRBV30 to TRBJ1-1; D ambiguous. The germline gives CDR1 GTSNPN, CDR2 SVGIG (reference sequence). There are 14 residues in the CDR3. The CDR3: CATGRGMSDTEAFF. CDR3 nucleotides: TGTGCGACGGGGAGAGGGATGTCGGACACTGAAGCTTTCTTT.

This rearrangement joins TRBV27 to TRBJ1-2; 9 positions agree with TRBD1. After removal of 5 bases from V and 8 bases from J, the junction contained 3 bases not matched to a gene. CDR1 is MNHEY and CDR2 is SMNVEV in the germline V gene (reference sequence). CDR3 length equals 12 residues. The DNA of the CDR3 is TGTGCCAGCAGTCGGACAGGGGAAGGCTACACCTTC. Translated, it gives CASSRTGEGYTF.

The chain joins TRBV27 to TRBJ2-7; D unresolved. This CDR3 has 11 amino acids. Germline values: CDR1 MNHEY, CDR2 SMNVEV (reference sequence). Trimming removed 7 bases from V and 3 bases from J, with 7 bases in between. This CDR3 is CASKDRYEQYF. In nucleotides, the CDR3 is TGTGCCAGCAAGGACCGCTACGAGCAGTACTTC.

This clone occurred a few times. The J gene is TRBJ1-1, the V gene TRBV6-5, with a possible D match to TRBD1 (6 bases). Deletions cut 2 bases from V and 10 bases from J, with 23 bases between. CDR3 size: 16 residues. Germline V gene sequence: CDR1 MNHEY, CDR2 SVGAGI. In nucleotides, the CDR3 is TGTGCCAGCAGTTACATGGCGTCAGGGGCAAAAGGGGGAGCTTTCTTT. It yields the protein CASSYMASGAKGGAFF.

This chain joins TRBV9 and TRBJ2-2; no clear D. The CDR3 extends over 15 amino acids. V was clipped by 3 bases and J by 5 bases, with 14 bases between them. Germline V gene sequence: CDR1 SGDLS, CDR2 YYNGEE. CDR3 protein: CASSEGNSWTGELFF. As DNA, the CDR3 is TGTGCCAGCAGCGAAGGTAACAGCTGGACCGGGGAGCTGTTTTTT.

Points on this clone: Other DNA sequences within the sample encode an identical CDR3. The CDR3 DNA follows: TGTGCCAGCAGTGTGTACACCGGGGAGCTGTTTTTT. It is translated as CASSVYTGELFF. The chain employs TRBV2 and TRBJ2-2; D is unresolved. Germline lookup yields CDR1 SNHLY and CDR2 FYNNEI. V lost 4 bases and J 3 bases, leaving 3 bases between the germline ends. The CDR3 extends over 12 amino acids. The entire variable domain, with the rest obtained from reference TRBV2 and TRBJ2-2, is as follows: EPEVTQTPSHQVTQMGQEVILRCVPISNHLYFYWYRQILGQKVEFLVSFYNNEISEKSEIFDDQFSVERPDGSNFTLKIRSTKLEDSAMYFCASSVYTGELFFGEGSRLTVL.

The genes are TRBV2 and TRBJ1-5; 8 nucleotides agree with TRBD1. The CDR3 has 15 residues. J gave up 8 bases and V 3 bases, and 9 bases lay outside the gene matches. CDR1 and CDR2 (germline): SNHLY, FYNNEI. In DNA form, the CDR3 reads TGTGCCAGCAGTGATGAGGACAGGGTGGGGAAGCCCCAGCATTTT. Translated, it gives CASSDEDRVGKPQHF.

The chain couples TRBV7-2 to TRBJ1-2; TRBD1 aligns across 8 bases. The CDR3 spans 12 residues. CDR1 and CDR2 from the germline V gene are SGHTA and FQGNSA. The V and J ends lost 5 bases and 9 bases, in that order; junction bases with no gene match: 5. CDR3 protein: CASSAYRGSYTF. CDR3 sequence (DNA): TGTGCCAGCAGCGCATACAGGGGGAGCTACACCTTC.

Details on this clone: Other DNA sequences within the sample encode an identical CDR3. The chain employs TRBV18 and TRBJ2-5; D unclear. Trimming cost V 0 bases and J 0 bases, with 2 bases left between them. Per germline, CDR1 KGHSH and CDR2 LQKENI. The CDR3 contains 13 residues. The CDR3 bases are TGTGCCAGCTCACCACCGGACCAAGAGACCCAGTACTTC. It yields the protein CASSPPDQETQYF.

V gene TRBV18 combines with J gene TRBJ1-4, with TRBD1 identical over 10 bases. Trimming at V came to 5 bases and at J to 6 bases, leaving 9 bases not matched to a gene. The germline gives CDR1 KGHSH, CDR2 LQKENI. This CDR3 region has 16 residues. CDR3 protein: CASSTNAGTGDEKLFF. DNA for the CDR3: TGTGCCAGCTCAACAAATGCCGGGACAGGGGATGAAAAACTGTTTTTT. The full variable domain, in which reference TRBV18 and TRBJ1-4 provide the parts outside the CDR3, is NAGVMQNPRHLVRRRGQEARLRCSPMKGHSHVYWYRQLPEEGLKFMVYLQKENIIDESGMPKERFSAEFPKEGPSILRIQQVVRGDSAAYFCASSTNAGTGDEKLFFGSGTQLSVL.

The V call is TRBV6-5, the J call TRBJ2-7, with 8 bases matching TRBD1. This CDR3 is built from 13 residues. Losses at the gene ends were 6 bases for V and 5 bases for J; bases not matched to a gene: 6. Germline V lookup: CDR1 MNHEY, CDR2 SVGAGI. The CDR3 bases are TGTGCCAGCAGCCGACAGGGGTCCGACGAGCAGTACTTC. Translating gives CASSRQGSDEQYF.

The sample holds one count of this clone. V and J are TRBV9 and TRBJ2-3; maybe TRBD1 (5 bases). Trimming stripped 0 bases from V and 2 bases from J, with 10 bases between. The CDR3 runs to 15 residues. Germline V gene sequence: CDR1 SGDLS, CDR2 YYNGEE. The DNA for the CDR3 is TGTGCCAGCAGCGTAGATTACAGGATCACAGATACGCAGTATTTT. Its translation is CASSVDYRITDTQYF.

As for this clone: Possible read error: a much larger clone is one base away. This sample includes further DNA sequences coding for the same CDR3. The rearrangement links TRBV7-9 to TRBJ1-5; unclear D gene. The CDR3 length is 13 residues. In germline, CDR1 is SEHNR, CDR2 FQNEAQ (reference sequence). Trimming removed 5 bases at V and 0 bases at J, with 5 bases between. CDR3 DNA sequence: TGTGCCAGCAGCCCGGATAGCAATCAGCCCCAGCATTTT. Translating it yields CASSPDSNQPQHF.

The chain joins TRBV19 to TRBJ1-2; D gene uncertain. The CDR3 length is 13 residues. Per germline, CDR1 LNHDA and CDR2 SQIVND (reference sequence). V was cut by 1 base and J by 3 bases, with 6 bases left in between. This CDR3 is CASSIGVDYGYTF. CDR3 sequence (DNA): TGTGCCAGTAGTATAGGGGTCGACTATGGCTACACCTTC.